A single sample gave rise to the 21 T cell receptor beta chains below, sequenced in a study of cytomegalovirus exposure and HLA in healthy donors. Vbeta (60) and Jbeta (13) primers were used in the PCR. Libraries were prepared by immunoSEQ multiplex PCR; TCRdb keeps only in-frame clonotypes and omits some of them. The table records approximately 150,000 clones, 66% of them present only once. Sample: PBMCs. The receptors shown here come from a woman aged 55-70 years in good health and CMV-seronegative.

The genes are TRBV7-8 and TRBJ1-1; no reliable D call. V gave up 7 bases and J gave up 1 base, with 16 bases separating them. This CDR3 region has 15 residues. The V gene's germline CDR1 is SGHVS and CDR2 FQNEAQ. The CDR3 bases are TGTGCCAGCACCCGAGGGTGGACGGCGAACACTGAAGCTTTCTTT. Amino acid sequence: CASTRGWTANTEAFF.

The chain has TRBV5-1 and TRBJ2-2, with 7 bases fitting TRBD1. With V trimmed by 3 bases and J by 8 bases, 4 bases remained unmatched. This CDR3 is built from 13 residues. The germline gives CDR1 SGHRS, CDR2 YFSETQ. CDR3 protein: CASSSQGIGELFF. The CDR3 coding sequence is TGCGCCAGCAGCTCACAGGGGATAGGGGAGCTGTTTTTT.

The chain carries TRBV5-1 and TRBJ2-2, with 9 positions matching TRBD2. V was pared by 5 bases and J by 0 bases, with 2 bases of the junction left unmatched. Germline V gene lookup returns CDR1 SGHRS and CDR2 YFSETQ. The CDR3 has 15 residues. In DNA, the CDR3 is TGCGCCAGCAGTTGGACTAGCGCGAACACCGGGGAGCTGTTTTTT. Its translation is CASSWTSANTGELFF. Together with reference TRBV5-1 and TRBJ2-2, the CDR3 gives the full variable domain: KAGVTQTPRYLIKTRGQQVTLSCSPISGHRSVSWYQQTPGQGLQFLFEYFSETQRNKGNFPGRFSGRQFSNSRSEMNVSTLELGDSALYLCASSWTSANTGELFFGEGSRLTVL.

This clone was counted a few times. The gene calls are TRBV27 and TRBJ1-6; D uncertain. Per the germline V gene, CDR1 is MNHEY and CDR2 is SMNVEV (reference sequence). The CDR3 contains 14 residues. Trimming pared 0 bases from V and 9 bases from J, leaving 9 bases between. CDR3 nucleotide sequence: TGTGCCAGCAGTTTATCGAGTTGGGCTTCACCCCTCCACTTT. It encodes CASSLSSWASPLHF.

The chain carries TRBV4-2 and TRBJ1-6; no clear D. Trimming shortened V by 0 bases and J by 6 bases, and 12 bases separated the two germline ends. The CDR3 is made up of 16 amino acids. In germline, CDR1 is LGHNA, CDR2 YNFKEQ. The CDR3 region is CASSQDLVTPNSPLHF. Written as DNA, the CDR3 is TGTGCCAGCAGCCAAGATCTGGTAACTCCTAATTCACCCCTCCACTTT.

This chain connects TRBV27 to TRBJ1-1, with TRBD1 identical over 11 bases. CDR1 is MNHEY and CDR2 is SMNVEV in the germline V gene (reference sequence). The CDR3 contains 14 residues. The V segment lost 5 bases and the J segment 4 bases; nucleotides outside the gene matches: 3. CDR3 in amino acids: CASSLGTGGTEAFF. The CDR3 coding sequence is TGTGCCAGCAGTCTCGGGACAGGGGGCACTGAAGCTTTCTTT.

CDR3 protein: CASSLGRSASPLHF. The DNA for the CDR3 is TGTGCCAGCAGTTTGGGCAGGTCTGCTTCACCCCTCCACTTT. The V and J genes are TRBV27 and TRBJ1-6; D is unresolved. Trimming took off 3 bases at V and 9 bases at J, with 12 bases between the two ends. The V gene's germline CDR1 is MNHEY and CDR2 SMNVEV (reference sequence). The CDR3 runs 14 residues.

The rearrangement links TRBV7-2 to TRBJ2-2; TRBD2 is a possible D gene (5 bases). This CDR3 has 14 residues. Trimming shortened V by 5 bases and J by 1 base, and 8 bases separated the two germline ends. Germline V gene lookup returns CDR1 SGHTA and CDR2 FQGNSA. CDR3 amino acids: CASSQTRNTGELFF. The CDR3, as DNA: TGTGCCAGCAGCCAAACTAGGAACACCGGGGAGCTGTTTTTT.

CDR3 DNA sequence: TGTGCCAGTAGCCGCGGCGGACTTAGGGAGACCCAGTACTTC. It codes for CASSRGGLRETQYF. This chain links TRBV19 with TRBJ2-5; D is possibly TRBD2 (5 bases). This CDR3 region has 14 residues. The germline V gene encodes CDR1 LNHDA and CDR2 SQIVND (reference sequence). Trimming cost V 6 bases and J 5 bases, with 16 bases left between them.

There are a few counts of this clone. The DNA of the CDR3 is TGTGCCAGCAGCTTGGTAGGGGGAGGGAACTATGGCTACACCTTC. Encoded protein: CASSLVGGGNYGYTF. The genes are TRBV5-6 and TRBJ1-2, with D perhaps matching TRBD1 (6 bases). The V end was cut by 0 bases, the J end by 2 bases, with 11 bases between. This CDR3 is built from 15 residues. Germline V gives CDR1 SGHDT, CDR2 YYEEEE.

This chain connects TRBV27 to TRBJ2-3; 7 bases line up with TRBD1. The CDR3 loop spans 15 amino acids. Germline trimming cut 0 bases from V and 1 base from J; bases unmatched to any gene: 1. CDR1 is MNHEY, CDR2 SMNVEV, per germline (reference sequence). This chain's CDR3 is CASSLSQGGTDTQYF. The CDR3 DNA is TGTGCCAGCAGTTTATCTCAGGGGGGCACAGATACGCAGTATTTT.

The rearrangement links TRBV5-1 to TRBJ2-1; D is perhaps TRBD2 (5 bases). Germline V CDR1 and CDR2: SGHRS, YFSETQ. CDR3 length: 17 amino acids. Between the trimmed V and J ends, which lost 3 bases and 6 bases, there was a span of 22 bases. The CDR3 DNA reads TGCGCCAGCAGCTCGAACCTTGCCCTCTCGGGGATCAATGAGCAGTTCTTC. Translation: CASSSNLALSGINEQFF.

J is TRBJ2-3 and V is TRBV5-1; tentatively, D is TRBD2 (5 bases). Trimming removed 3 bases at V and 2 bases at J, with 13 bases between. The CDR3 consists of 15 residues. The germline V gene encodes CDR1 SGHRS and CDR2 YFSETQ. CDR3 amino acids: CASSSETTTTDTQYF. Written as DNA, the CDR3 is TGCGCCAGCAGCTCAGAGACTACCACCACAGATACGCAGTATTTT.

On this clone itself: Other DNA sequences in this specimen translate into the identical CDR3. This chain connects TRBV27 to TRBJ1-1; D possibly corresponds to TRBD1 (5 bases). V shed 5 bases and J shed 1 base, with 5 bases lying between them. The CDR3 totals 12 residues. CDR1 is MNHEY, CDR2 SMNVEV, per germline (reference sequence). The CDR3 DNA reads as TGTGCCAGCAGTACAGGGAACACTGAAGCTTTCTTT. It encodes CASSTGNTEAFF.

Comment on this clone: Distinct nucleotide sequences in the sample also encode this CDR3. The chain joins TRBV19 to TRBJ1-5, with TRBD1 matching 7 bases. There are 14 residues in the CDR3. V shed 3 bases, J shed 4 bases, and the junction held 3 bases outside the gene matches. Germline-derived CDR1 and CDR2 are LNHDA and SQIVND (reference sequence). The CDR3 sequence is CASSIRGRNQPQHF. The DNA for the CDR3 is TGTGCCAGTAGTATCAGGGGGAGGAATCAGCCCCAGCATTTT.

This clone showed up just a few times. The V gene is TRBV7-6, the J gene TRBJ2-1; TRBD1 matches at 11 bases. Germline V gene lookup returns CDR1 SGHVS and CDR2 FNYEAQ. V gave up 3 bases and J gave up 4 bases; unmatched junction bases: 5. There are 16 residues in the CDR3. The CDR3 DNA reads as TGTGCCAGCAGCTTGGGGGACAGGGGGGGGTACAATGAGCAGTTCTTC. Translation: CASSLGDRGGYNEQFF.

The genes are TRBV5-1 and TRBJ2-5; a weak D match, TRBD2 (6 bases). This CDR3 is built from 13 residues. Germline values: CDR1 SGHRS, CDR2 YFSETQ. V lost 0 bases to trimming and J lost 10 bases, with 13 bases between them. DNA of the CDR3: TGCGCCAGCAGCTTGGGTGGCGGGGTGGACCAGTACTTC. Its protein is CASSLGGGVDQYF.

The rearrangement joins TRBV4-2 to TRBJ2-3; 8 bases line up with TRBD2. Germline loops: CDR1 LGHNA, CDR2 YNFKEQ. The CDR3 is made up of 18 amino acids. V shed 0 bases, J shed 4 bases, and the junction held 12 bases outside the gene matches. The CDR3 protein is CASSQDWSPAGVADTQYF. The CDR3 region has the DNA TGTGCCAGCAGCCAAGATTGGTCACCAGCGGGGGTGGCAGATACGCAGTATTTT.

The V and J genes are TRBV7-9 and TRBJ2-7, with TRBD2 identical over 7 bases. Germline V gene data show CDR1 as SEHNR and CDR2 as FQNEAQ (reference sequence). The CDR3 spans 14 residues. The junction had 8 bases not matched to a gene; V was cut back by 5 bases and J by 4 bases. The CDR3 region is CASSPQSGAYEQYF. DNA for the CDR3: TGTGCCAGCAGCCCGCAGAGCGGGGCGTACGAGCAGTACTTC.

V is TRBV4-1 and J is TRBJ2-2; 8 bases are a match to TRBD1. CDR3 length: 20 residues. Germline V gene lookup returns CDR1 MGHRA and CDR2 YSYEKL. V trimming: 1 base; J trimming: 6 bases; junction bases outside the gene matches: 19. The DNA of the CDR3 is TGCGCCAGCAGCCAAGGGCGGGGCAGGGGGCTCCCCCAGGGGGCCGGGGAGCTGTTTTTT. It is translated as CASSQGRGRGLPQGAGELFF.

The V call is TRBV10-3, the J call TRBJ2-7; 7 nucleotides align to TRBD1. The CDR3 totals 14 residues. V lost 5 bases, J lost 2 bases, and 6 bases stayed unmatched. Looked up from germline, CDR1 is ENHRY and CDR2 is SYGVKD. The CDR3 protein is CAISRGTETYEQYF. CDR3 DNA sequence: TGTGCCATCAGTCGAGGGACAGAGACCTACGAGCAGTACTTC.